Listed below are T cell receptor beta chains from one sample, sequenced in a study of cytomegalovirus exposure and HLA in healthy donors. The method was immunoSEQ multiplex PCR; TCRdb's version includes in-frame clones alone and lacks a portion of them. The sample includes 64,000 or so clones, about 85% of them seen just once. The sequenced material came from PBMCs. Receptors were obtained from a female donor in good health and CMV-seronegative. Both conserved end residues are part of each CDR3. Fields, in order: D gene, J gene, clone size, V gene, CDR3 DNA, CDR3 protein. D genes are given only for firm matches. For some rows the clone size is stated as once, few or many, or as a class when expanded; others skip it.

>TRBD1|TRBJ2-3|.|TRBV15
TGTGCCACAAAGAGGGACAGGCCCACAGATACGCAGTATTTT
CATKRDRPTDTQYF
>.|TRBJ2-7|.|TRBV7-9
TGTTCCAGCAGCTTGGCCAGGGGAAAGGCCAGACCGCAGTACTTC
CSSSLARGKARPQYF
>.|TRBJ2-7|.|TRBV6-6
TGTGCCAGCAGTGCCGGCGGACTGCGTACCCACGAGCAGTACTTC
CASSAGGLRTHEQYF
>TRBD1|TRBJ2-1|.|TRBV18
TGTGCCAGCTCACCACCAACAGGGGGTTTCAATGAGCAGTTCTTC
CASSPPTGGFNEQFF
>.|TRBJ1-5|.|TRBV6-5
TGTGCCAGCTCTCAGGGACACAATCAGCCCCAGCATTTT
CASSQGHNQPQHF
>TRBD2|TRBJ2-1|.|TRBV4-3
TGCGCCAGCAGCCAAGTATGGGCGGGAGGGCCCGGCGATGAGCAGTTCTTC
CASSQVWAGGPGDEQFF
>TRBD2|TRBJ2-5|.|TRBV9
TGTGCCAGCAGCGTAGGGGGGACTAGCGGGGGGTATGAGACCCAGTACTTC
CASSVGGTSGGYETQYF
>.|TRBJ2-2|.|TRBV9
TGTGCCAGCAGCCTCCGCGGGGATTCTAACACCGGGGAGCTGTTTTTT
CASSLRGDSNTGELFF
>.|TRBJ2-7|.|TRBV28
TGTGCCAGCATCGCCCTAGGCGGGACGAGCTCCTACGAGCAGTACTTC
CASIALGGTSSYEQYF
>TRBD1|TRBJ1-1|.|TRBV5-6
TGTGCCAGCAGCTTGCTTGGGACAGGGGGAAACACTGAAGCTTTCTTT
CASSLLGTGGNTEAFF
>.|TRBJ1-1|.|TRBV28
TGTGCCAGCAGTTTATCCCTCCAGGGAAGCACTGAAGCTTTCTTT
CASSLSLQGSTEAFF
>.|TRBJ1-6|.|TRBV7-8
TGTGCCAGCAGCTTACACAGGAACAATTCACCCCTCCACTTT
CASSLHRNNSPLHF
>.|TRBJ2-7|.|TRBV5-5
TGTGCCAGCAGCTTGACAGGGGGTGGGGGGGCCTACGAGCAGTACTTC
CASSLTGGGGAYEQYF
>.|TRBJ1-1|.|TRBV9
TGTGCCAGCAGCGCTACAGGGTTGAACACTGAAGCTTTCTTT
CASSATGLNTEAFF
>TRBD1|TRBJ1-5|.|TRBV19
TGTGCCAGTACTCAGGGGACAGGGATTAATCAGCCCCAGCATTTT
CASTQGTGINQPQHF
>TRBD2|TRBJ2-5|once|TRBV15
TGTGCCACCAGGAGGGCGGGACTAGCGGGAGATGGTAGGGAGACCCAGTACTTC
CATRRAGLAGDGRETQYF
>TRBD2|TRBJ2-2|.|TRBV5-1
TGCGCCAGCAGCTTGGGGACTAGCGGGGGGCCATTATTCACCGGGGAGCTGTTTTTT
CASSLGTSGGPLFTGELFF
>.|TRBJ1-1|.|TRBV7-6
TGTGCCAGCAGCTTAGCAGGTCCGGGGTCTACTGAAGCTTTCTTT
CASSLAGPGSTEAFF
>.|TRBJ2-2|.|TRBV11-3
TGTGCCAGCAGCTTAACAGGGCTGAACACCGGGGAGCTGTTTTTT
CASSLTGLNTGELFF
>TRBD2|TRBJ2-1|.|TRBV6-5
TGTGCCAGCAGTTATAGGACTAGCCGGACGAACAATGAGCAGTTCTTC
CASSYRTSRTNNEQFF
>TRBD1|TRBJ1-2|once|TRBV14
TGTGCCAGCAGCCAATACATATCGGGACAGGGGGAAAACGGCTACACCTTC
CASSQYISGQGENGYTF
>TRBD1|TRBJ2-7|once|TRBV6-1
TGTGCCAGCAGGGACAGGGCCGTGGACGAGCAGTACTTC
CASRDRAVDEQYF
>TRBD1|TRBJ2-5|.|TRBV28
TGTGCCAGCAGCTCAGGGGGCGGAGAGACCCAGTACTTC
CASSSGGGETQYF